Sequencing of this T cell receptor (beta chain) was carried out in a study of shared clonotypes between healthy human individuals. Approximately 210 ng DNA, around 30,000 T cell genomes, went into each sorted-subset replicate PCR. Profiling relied on immunoSEQ multiplex PCR, and the TCRdb table lists in-frame clones only, not all of them. Of about 2,500,000 clones detected, around nine tenths appear once; the ten largest clones hold around 0.14%. General study findings and limits: The generation probabilities recorded for non-shared clonotypes fell below those of clonotypes shared by all four donors. Clonotype sharing among donors was thought likely to change with sequencing depth.

Deletions cut 0 bases from V and 2 bases from J, with 5 bases between. The CDR3 covers 13 residues. From germline, CDR1 is ENHRY and CDR2 SYGVKD. Remarks on this clone: Its target is not known. Additional DNA sequences in this sample encode the identical CDR3.

The TCR was taken from a man aged 18-30 years in good health. This chain joins TRBV10-3 and TRBJ2-7; D not certain. Specimen: naive CD4+ T cells sorted from blood. Subset meaning: CD45RA+ positively selected. The CDR3 sequence: CAISESGTYEQYF. CDR3 bases: TGTGCCATCAGTGAGTCGGGTACCTACGAGCAGTACTTC.